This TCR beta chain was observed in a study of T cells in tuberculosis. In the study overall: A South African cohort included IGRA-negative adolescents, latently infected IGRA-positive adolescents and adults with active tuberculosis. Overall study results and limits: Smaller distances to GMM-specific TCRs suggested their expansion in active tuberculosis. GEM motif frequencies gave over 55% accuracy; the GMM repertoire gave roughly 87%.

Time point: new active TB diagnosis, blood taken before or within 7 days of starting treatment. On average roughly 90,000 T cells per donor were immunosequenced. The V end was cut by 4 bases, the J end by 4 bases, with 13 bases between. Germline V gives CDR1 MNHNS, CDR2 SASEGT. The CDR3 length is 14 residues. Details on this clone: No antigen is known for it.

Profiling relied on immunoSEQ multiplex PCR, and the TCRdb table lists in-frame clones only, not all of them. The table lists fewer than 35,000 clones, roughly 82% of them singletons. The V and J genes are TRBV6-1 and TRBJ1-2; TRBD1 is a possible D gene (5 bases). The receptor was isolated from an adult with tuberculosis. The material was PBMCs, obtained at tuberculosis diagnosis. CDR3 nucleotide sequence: TGTGCCAGCAGTGTGGAGGCGGGGGGCTATGGCTACACCTTC. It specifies CASSVEAGGYGYTF.